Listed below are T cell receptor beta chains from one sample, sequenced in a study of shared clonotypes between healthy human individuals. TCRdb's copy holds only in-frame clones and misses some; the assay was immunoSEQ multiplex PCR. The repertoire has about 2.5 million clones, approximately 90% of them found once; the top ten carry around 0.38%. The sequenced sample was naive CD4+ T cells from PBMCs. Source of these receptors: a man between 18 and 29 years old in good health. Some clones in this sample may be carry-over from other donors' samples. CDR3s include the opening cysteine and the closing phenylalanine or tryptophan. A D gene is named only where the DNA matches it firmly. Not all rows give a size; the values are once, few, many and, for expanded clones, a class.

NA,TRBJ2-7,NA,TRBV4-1,CASSPLERSYEQYF,TGCGCCAGCAGCCCCCTCGAGCGGTCCTACGAGCAGTACTTC
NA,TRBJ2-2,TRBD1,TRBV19,CASSYNRGTGELFF,TGTGCCAGTAGTTACAACAGGGGCACCGGGGAGCTGTTTTTT
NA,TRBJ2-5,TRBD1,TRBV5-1,CASIFDPRTGGETQYF,TGCGCCAGCATCTTCGACCCGAGGACAGGAGGAGAGACCCAGTACTTC
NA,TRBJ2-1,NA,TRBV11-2,CASSLGGGGYNEQFF,TGTGCCAGCAGCTTAGGGGGGGGCGGCTACAATGAGCAGTTCTTC
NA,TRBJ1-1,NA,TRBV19,CASTERRGNTEAFF,TGTGCCAGTACTGAACGTAGGGGAAACACTGAAGCTTTCTTT
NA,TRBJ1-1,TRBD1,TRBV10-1,CASSERAPGGTGGNTEAFF,TGCGCCAGCAGTGAGAGAGCCCCAGGTGGGACAGGGGGGAACACTGAAGCTTTCTTT
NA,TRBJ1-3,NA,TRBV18,CASSPQGGSGNTIYF,TGTGCCAGCTCACCACAAGGAGGCTCTGGAAACACCATATATTTT
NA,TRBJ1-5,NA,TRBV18,CASSQQEVRPQHF,TGTGCCAGCTCACAGCAAGAGGTCCGGCCCCAGCATTTT
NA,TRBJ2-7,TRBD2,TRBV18,CASSPSVLADTYEQYF,TGTGCCAGCTCACCATCGGTCCTAGCGGATACCTACGAGCAGTACTTC
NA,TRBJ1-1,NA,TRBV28,CASSLGRGFRTEAFF,TGTGCCAGCAGTTTAGGAAGGGGATTTCGCACTGAAGCTTTCTTT
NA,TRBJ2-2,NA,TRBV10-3,CAIQGGTSTGELFF,TGTGCCATACAGGGCGGGACCTCCACCGGGGAGCTGTTTTTT
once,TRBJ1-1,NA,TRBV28,CASRTEGEAFF,TGTGCCAGCAGGACAGAGGGTGAAGCTTTCTTT
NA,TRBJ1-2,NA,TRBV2,CASSDLAALGGSPNYGYTF,TGTGCCAGCAGTGACCTGGCAGCACTTGGGGGGAGCCCTAACTATGGCTACACCTTC
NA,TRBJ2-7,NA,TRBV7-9,CASTDPHLSYEQYF,TGTGCCAGCACCGACCCTCACCTCTCCTACGAGCAGTACTTC
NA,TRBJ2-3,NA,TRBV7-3,CASSPDSSTDTQYF,TGTGCCAGCAGCCCTGACAGTAGCACAGATACGCAGTATTTT
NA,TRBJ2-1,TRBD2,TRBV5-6,CASSLVRLAGYNEQFF,TGTGCCAGCAGCTTGGTGAGGCTAGCGGGATACAATGAGCAGTTCTTC
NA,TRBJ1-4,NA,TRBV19,CASSSGYLSLFF,TGTGCCAGTAGTTCGGGTTATCTTAGTCTGTTTTTT
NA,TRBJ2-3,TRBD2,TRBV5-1,CASSSGTSALTDTQYF,TGCGCCAGCAGCTCCGGGACTAGCGCCCTCACAGATACGCAGTATTTT
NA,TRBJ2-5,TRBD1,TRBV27,CASSLRGGRETQYF,TGTGCCAGCAGTTTAAGAGGGGGCAGGGAGACCCAGTACTTC
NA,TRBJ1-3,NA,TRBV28,CASSLSSSGNTIYF,TGTGCCAGCAGTTTAAGCAGCTCTGGAAACACCATATATTTT
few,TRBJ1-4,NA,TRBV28,CASRSYLGGEKLFF,TGTGCCAGCAGGAGCTACTTGGGTGGTGAAAAACTGTTTTTT
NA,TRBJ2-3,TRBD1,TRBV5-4,CASSPPLDRGTDTQYF,TGTGCCAGCAGCCCACCCTTGGACAGGGGTACAGATACGCAGTATTTT
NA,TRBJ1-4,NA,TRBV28,CASRGTATNEKLFF,TGTGCCAGCAGGGGCACCGCAACTAATGAAAAACTGTTTTTT
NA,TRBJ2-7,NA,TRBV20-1,CSAPRSYEQYF,TGCAGTGCTCCCCGGAGCTACGAGCAGTACTTC
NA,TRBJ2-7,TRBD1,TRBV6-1,CASFDWGTGVYEQYF,TGTGCCAGCTTTGACTGGGGGACAGGGGTCTACGAGCAGTACTTC
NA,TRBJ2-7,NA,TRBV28,CASRIQGLTSYEQYF,TGTGCCAGCAGGATACAGGGATTGACCTCCTACGAGCAGTACTTC